Shown below are 11 T cell receptor beta chains from a single sample sequenced in a study of identical twins. In TCRdb, the 5' RACE reads were re-called with MiXCR into one record per CDR3 protein. Of about 1.7 million distinct CDR3 sequences in the sample, under 35% were seen once. The specimen sequenced was cord blood. Receptors were obtained from a newborn girl in good health.

Only one count was recorded for this clonotype. The chain couples TRBV4-2 to TRBJ2-5, with a weak D call TRBD2 (5 bases). Germline loops: CDR1 LGHNA, CDR2 YNFKEQ. The CDR3 sequence is 17 residues long. The ends were cut back, 0 bases at V and 2 bases at J, with 16 bases in the middle. Here the CDR3 reads CASSQDCRASLQETQYF. CDR3 DNA sequence: TGTGCCAGCAGCCAAGACTGTCGGGCTAGCCTACAAGAGACCCAGTACTTC.

This clonotype was counted only a few times. The chain recombines TRBV27 with TRBJ2-4; D possibly corresponds to TRBD2 (6 bases). The germline V gene has CDR1 MNHEY and CDR2 SMNVEV (reference sequence). The CDR3 extends over 13 amino acids. V shed 6 bases and J shed 8 bases, with 14 bases lying between them. The DNA for the CDR3 is TGTGCCAGCAGGACAGCCGGGACTGACATTCAGTACTTC. It encodes CASRTAGTDIQYF.

The J gene is TRBJ1-5, the V gene TRBV20-1, with D possibly TRBD1 on 6 matching bases. Trimming shortened V by 0 bases and J by 6 bases, and 9 bases separated the two germline ends. CDR1 DFQATT and CDR2 SNEGSKA come from the germline V gene (reference sequence). CDR3 size: 13 residues. CDR3 bases: TGCAGTGCTAGAGAGGGGGGCGCTCAGCCCCAGCATTTT. It translates to CSAREGGAQPQHF.

This clonotype was detected only a few times. The chain joins TRBV5-1 to TRBJ2-7, with 10 bases matching TRBD2. Germline V lookup: CDR1 SGHRS, CDR2 YFSETQ. J was trimmed by 7 bases and V by 1 base; bases with no gene match: 5. The CDR3 is made up of 14 amino acids. This CDR3 is CASSLSAGGQEQYF. Here the CDR3 DNA reads TGCGCCAGCAGCTTGTCAGCGGGGGGGCAAGAGCAGTACTTC. The complete variable domain, with remaining parts taken from reference TRBV5-1 and TRBJ2-7, reads KAGVTQTPRYLIKTRGQQVTLSCSPISGHRSVSWYQQTPGQGLQFLFEYFSETQRNKGNFPGRFSGRQFSNSRSEMNVSTLELGDSALYLCASSLSAGGQEQYFGPGTRLTVT.

This clonotype was seen ten or more times. This rearrangement joins TRBV29-1 to TRBJ2-6; unclear D gene. Germline V gene sequence: CDR1 SQVTM, CDR2 ANQGSEA. This CDR3 comprises 13 residues. Between the trimmed V and J ends, which lost 6 bases and 0 bases, there was a span of 6 bases. The CDR3 reads CSVQSSGANVLTF. DNA for the CDR3: TGCAGCGTACAAAGCTCTGGGGCCAACGTCCTGACTTTC.

This clonotype was observed a handful of times. The chain joins TRBV20-1 to TRBJ2-7; D may be TRBD2 (5 bases). Trimming shortened V by 0 bases and J by 0 bases, and 12 bases separated the two germline ends. The CDR3 extends over 15 amino acids. CDR1 DFQATT and CDR2 SNEGSKA come from the germline V gene (reference sequence). Written as DNA, the CDR3 is TGCAGTGCTAGAGATTGGGCGGGCGGCTCCTACGAGCAGTACTTC. It translates to CSARDWAGGSYEQYF.

This clonotype was observed a handful of times. The chain is built from TRBV4-1 and TRBJ2-1; no clear D gene. Judging by the DNA end, TRBJ2-7 fits better; the J call may be wrong. The CDR3 extends over 14 amino acids. Germline V gene sequence: CDR1 MGHRA, CDR2 YSYEKL. The CDR3 sequence: CASSQERSYNEQYF. The CDR3 DNA follows: TGCGCCAGCAGCCAAGAGCGGTCCTACAATGAGCAGTACTTC.

This clonotype was found a few times. The chain links TRBV7-2 to TRBJ2-1, with 9 bases aligning to TRBD2. From germline, CDR1 is SGHTA and CDR2 FQGNSA. Unmatched junction bases numbered 11, after V lost 4 bases and J lost 10 bases. The CDR3 is 15 residues long. In DNA form, the CDR3 reads TGTGCCAGCAGCTCTGAGGGACTAGCCCACTCAGAGCAGTTCTTC. Protein: CASSSEGLAHSEQFF.

The V call is TRBV20-1, the J call TRBJ1-6; 10 nucleotides line up with TRBD1. CDR1 is DFQATT and CDR2 is SNEGSKA in the germline V gene (reference sequence). The junction had 7 bases not matched to a gene; V was cut back by 4 bases and J by 7 bases. The CDR3 is 15 amino acids. CDR3 bases: TGCAGTGCTACCCTGCCGGGACAGGGGAATTCACCCCTCCACTTT. Its translation: CSATLPGQGNSPLHF.

The chain has TRBV20-1 and TRBJ2-5, with D unclear. Looked up from germline, CDR1 is DFQATT and CDR2 is SNEGSKA (reference sequence). Trimming removed 3 bases at V and 0 bases at J, with 5 bases between. The CDR3 consists of 12 residues. CDR3 DNA sequence: TGCAGTGCTAGCCCAGACCAAGAGACCCAGTACTTC. It encodes CSASPDQETQYF.

This clonotype was found a few times. The chain has TRBV5-1 and TRBJ2-5, with 10 positions matching TRBD2. J gave up 4 bases and V 1 base, and 7 bases lay outside the gene matches. From germline, CDR1 is SGHRS and CDR2 YFSETQ. The length of the CDR3 is 16 residues. DNA for the CDR3: TGCGCCAGCAGCTTGCTGGTAGCGGGAGGAAGAGAGACCCAGTACTTC. It codes for CASSLLVAGGRETQYF.